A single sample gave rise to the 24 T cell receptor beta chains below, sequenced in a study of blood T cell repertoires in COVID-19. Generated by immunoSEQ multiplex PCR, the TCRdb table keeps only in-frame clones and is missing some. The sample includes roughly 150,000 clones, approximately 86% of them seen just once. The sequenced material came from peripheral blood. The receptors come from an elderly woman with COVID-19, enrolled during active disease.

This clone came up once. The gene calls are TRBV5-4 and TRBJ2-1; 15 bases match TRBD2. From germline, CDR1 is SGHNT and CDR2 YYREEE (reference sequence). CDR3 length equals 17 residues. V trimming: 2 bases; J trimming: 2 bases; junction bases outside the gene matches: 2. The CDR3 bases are TGTGCCAGCAGCTTAGGACTAGCGGGGGGGACCTACAATGAGCAGTTCTTC. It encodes CASSLGLAGGTYNEQFF. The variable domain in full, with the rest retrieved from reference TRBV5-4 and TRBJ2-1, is ETGVTQSPTHLIKTRGQQVTLRCSSQSGHNTVSWYQQALGQGPQFIFQYYREEENGRGNFPPRFSGLQFPNYSSELNVNALELDDSALYLCASSLGLAGGTYNEQFFGPGTRLTVL.

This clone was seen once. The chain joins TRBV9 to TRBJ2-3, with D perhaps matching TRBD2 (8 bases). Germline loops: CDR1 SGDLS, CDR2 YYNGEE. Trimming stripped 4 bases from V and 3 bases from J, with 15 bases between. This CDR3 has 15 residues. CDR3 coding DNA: TGTGCCAGCAGCCTCCGGGGGGGACAGACAGATACGCAGTATTTT. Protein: CASSLRGGQTDTQYF.

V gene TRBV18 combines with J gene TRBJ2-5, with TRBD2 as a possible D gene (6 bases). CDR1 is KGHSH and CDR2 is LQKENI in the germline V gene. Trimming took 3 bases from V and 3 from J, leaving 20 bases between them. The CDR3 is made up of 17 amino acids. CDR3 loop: CASSPLPLSGREETQYF. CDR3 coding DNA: TGTGCCAGCTCACCCTTGCCCCTTAGCGGACGTGAAGAGACCCAGTACTTC.

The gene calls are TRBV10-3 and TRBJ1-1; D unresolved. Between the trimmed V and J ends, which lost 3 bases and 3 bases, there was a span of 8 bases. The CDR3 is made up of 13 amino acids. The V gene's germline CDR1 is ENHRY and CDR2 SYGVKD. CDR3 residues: CAISDLGDTEAFF. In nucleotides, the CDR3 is TGTGCCATCAGTGATCTCGGGGACACTGAAGCTTTCTTT.

CDR3 DNA sequence: TGCGCCAGCAGCCAGGACAGTCCCAACACCGGGGAGCTGTTTTTT. Translating it yields CASSQDSPNTGELFF. This chain connects TRBV5-1 to TRBJ2-2; possible D gene TRBD1, 6 bases. Germline CDR1 SGHRS, CDR2 YFSETQ. Trimming removed 4 bases at V and 2 bases at J, with 12 bases between. The CDR3 contains 15 residues. The variable domain in full, completed from reference TRBV5-1 and TRBJ2-2, reads KAGVTQTPRYLIKTRGQQVTLSCSPISGHRSVSWYQQTPGQGLQFLFEYFSETQRNKGNFPGRFSGRQFSNSRSEMNVSTLELGDSALYLCASSQDSPNTGELFFGEGSRLTVL.

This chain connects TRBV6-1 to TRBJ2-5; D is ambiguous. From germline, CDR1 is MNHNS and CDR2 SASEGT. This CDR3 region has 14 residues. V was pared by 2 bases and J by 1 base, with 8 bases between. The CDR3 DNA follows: TGTGCCAGCAGTGAATATATGTCCCAAGAGACCCAGTACTTC. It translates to CASSEYMSQETQYF.

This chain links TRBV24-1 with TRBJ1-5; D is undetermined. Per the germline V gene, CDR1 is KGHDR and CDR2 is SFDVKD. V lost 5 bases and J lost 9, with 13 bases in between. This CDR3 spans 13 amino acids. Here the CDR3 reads CATSALLSGPQHF. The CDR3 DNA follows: TGTGCCACCAGTGCCCTCCTCTCGGGGCCCCAGCATTTT.

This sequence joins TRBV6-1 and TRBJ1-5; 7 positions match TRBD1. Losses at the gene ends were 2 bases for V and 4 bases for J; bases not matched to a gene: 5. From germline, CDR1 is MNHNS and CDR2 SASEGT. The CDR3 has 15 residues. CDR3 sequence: CASSEHDRVNQPQHF. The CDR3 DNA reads TGTGCCAGCAGTGAACACGACAGGGTGAATCAGCCCCAGCATTTT.

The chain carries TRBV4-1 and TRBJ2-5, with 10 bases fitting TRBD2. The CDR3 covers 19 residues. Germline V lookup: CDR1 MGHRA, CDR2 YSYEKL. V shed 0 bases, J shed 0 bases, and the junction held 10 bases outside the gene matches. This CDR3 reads CASSQEVRTSGLYQETQYF. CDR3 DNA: TGCGCCAGCAGCCAAGAAGTGCGGACTAGCGGCTTGTACCAAGAGACCCAGTACTTC.

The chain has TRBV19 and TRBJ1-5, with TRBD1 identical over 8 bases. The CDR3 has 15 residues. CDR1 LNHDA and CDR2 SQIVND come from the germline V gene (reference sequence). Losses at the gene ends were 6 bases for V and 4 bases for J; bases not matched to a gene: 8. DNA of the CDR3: TGTGCCAGTAGCACCAACAGGGGGGCGAATCAGCCCCAGCATTTT. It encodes CASSTNRGANQPQHF.

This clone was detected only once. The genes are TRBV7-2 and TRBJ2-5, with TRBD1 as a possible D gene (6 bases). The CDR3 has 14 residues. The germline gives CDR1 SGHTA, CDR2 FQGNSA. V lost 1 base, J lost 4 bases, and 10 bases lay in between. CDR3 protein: CASSLGPRGETQYF. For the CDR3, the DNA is TGTGCCAGCAGCTTAGGGCCCAGGGGAGAGACCCAGTACTTC.

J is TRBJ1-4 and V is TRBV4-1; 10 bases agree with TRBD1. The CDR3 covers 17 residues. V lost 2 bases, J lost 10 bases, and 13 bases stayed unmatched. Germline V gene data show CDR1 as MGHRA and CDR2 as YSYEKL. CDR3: CASSQFFVGTGVVKLFF. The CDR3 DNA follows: TGCGCCAGCAGCCAATTTTTTGTTGGGACAGGGGTGGTAAAACTGTTTTTT.

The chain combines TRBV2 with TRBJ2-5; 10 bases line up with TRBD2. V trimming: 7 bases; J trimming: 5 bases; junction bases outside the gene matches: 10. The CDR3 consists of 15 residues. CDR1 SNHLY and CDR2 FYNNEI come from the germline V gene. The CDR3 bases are TGTGCCAGCACGGCGCTAGCGGGAGTCGTCGAGACCCAGTACTTC. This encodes CASTALAGVVETQYF.

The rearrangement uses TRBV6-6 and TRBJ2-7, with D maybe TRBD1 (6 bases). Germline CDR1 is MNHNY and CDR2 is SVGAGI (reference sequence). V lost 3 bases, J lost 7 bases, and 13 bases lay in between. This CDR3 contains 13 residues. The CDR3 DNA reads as TGTGCCAGCAGTTATCCGGGACACACAGAGCAGTACTTC. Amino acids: CASSYPGHTEQYF.

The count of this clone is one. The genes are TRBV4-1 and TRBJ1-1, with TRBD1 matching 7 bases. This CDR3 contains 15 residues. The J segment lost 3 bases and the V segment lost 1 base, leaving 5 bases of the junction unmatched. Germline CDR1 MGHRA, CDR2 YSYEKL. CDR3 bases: TGCGCCAGCAGCCAAGGGGCAGGGGGGTACACTGAAGCTTTCTTT. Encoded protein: CASSQGAGGYTEAFF.

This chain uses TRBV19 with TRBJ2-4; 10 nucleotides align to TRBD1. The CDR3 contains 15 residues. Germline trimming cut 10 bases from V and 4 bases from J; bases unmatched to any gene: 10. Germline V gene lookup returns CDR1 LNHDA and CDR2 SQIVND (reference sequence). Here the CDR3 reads CATRTGGMMKNIQYF. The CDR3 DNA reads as TGTGCCACCCGGACAGGGGGTATGATGAAAAACATTCAGTACTTC.

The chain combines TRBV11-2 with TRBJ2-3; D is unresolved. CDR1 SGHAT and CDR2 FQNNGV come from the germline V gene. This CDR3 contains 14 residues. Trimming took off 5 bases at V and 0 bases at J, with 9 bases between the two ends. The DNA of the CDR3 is TGTGCCAGCAGCGAACAATCTAGCACAGATACGCAGTATTTT. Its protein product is CASSEQSSTDTQYF.

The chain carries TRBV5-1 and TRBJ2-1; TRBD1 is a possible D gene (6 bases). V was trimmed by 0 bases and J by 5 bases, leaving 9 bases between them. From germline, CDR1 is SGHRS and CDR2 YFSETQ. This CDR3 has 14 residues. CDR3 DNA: TGCGCCAGCAGCTTGGGGGGGCAGGACAATGAGCAGTTCTTC. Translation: CASSLGGQDNEQFF.

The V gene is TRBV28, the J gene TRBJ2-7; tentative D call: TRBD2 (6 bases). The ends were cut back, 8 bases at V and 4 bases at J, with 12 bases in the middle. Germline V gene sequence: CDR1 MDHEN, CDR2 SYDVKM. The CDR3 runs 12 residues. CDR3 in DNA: TGTGCCAGCTCACGGGGGTTGTACGAGCAGTACTTC. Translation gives CASSRGLYEQYF.

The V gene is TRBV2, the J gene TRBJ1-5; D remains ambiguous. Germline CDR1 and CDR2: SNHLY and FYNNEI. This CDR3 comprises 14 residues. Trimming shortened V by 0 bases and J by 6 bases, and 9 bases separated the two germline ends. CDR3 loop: CASSEARGSQPQHF. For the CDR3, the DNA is TGTGCCAGCAGTGAAGCCCGAGGGAGTCAGCCCCAGCATTTT.

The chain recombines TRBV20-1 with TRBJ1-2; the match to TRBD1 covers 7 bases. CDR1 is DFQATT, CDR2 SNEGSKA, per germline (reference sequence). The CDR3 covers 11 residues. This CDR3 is CSGTDLHGYTF. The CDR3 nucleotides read TGCAGCGGGACAGACCTACATGGCTACACCTTC.

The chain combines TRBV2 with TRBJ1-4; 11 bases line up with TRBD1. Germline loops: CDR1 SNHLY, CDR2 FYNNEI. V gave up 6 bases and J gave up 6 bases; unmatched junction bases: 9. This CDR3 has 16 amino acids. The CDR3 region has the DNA TGTGCCAGCAGACTCCGGGACAGGGGGATCTATGAAAAACTGTTTTTT. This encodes CASRLRDRGIYEKLFF.

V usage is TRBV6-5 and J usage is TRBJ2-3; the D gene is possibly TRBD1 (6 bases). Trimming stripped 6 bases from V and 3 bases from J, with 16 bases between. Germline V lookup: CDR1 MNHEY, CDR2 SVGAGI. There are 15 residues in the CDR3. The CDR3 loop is CASSSTGFLTDTQYF. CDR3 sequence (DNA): TGTGCCAGCAGCTCTACAGGGTTTCTGACAGATACGCAGTATTTT.

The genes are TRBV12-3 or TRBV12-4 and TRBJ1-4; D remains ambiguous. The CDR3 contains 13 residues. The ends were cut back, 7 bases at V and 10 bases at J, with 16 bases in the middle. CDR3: CASTQQSPGKLFF. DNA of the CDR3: TGTGCCAGCACCCAACAGTCTCCCGGAAAACTGTTTTTT.